Reported below is one T cell receptor beta chain. Methods used by the authors: Counts of nucleated cells, estimated from reference gene primer amplification, were obtained. Produced via immunoSEQ multiplex PCR; TCRdb's table is partial and in-frame only. From that table come the V and J calls and clone size; the DNA was used to work out D and trimming. The repertoire holds 97,000 or so clones, around nine tenths seen once, with 3% in the top ten. The data were taken from a study of blood T cell repertoires in COVID-19. Study background: The analysed material was cDNA or gDNA that came from T cells, B-cell-depleted T cells, or PBMCs.

The CDR3 covers 16 residues. V trimming: 5 bases; J trimming: 9 bases; junction bases outside the gene matches: 13. Germline V lookup: CDR1 SGHAT, CDR2 FQNNGV. Sequencing was performed on peripheral blood. The TCR originated in a man aged 45-60 years with active or convalescent COVID-19. The gene calls are TRBV11-2 and TRBJ2-1; 10 bases line up with TRBD2. CDR3 in DNA: TGTGCCAGCAGCACCCAGGCCCTAGCGGGGGAGGGTGAGCAGTTCTTC. This sequence encodes CASSTQALAGEGEQFF.